Here is one T cell receptor beta chain with its context. The antigen is undetermined. The DNA input per sorted-subset replicate PCR was about 0.2 ug, corresponding to some 30,000 T cell genomes. Only in-frame clones appear in the TCRdb table, and some are missing; sequencing was by immunoSEQ multiplex PCR. The data hold some 1.1 million clones, with around three quarters observed a single time. CDR1 and CDR2 (germline): SGDLS, YYNGEE. The CDR3 runs 14 residues. The ends were cut back, 6 bases at V and 2 bases at J, with 13 bases in the middle. This specimen belongs to a study of shared clonotypes between healthy human individuals. Overall study results and limits: Naive subsets generally exceeded memory subsets in estimated richness.

Adult Caucasians living in Nashville, Tennessee made up all of the donors. Both subsets, CD45RA+ naive and CD45RA-negative memory, were split from the CD4+ cells. The sequence derives from a man aged 18-30 years in good health. Some clones in this sample may be carry-over from other donors' samples. The chain recombines TRBV9 with TRBJ2-3, with D unclear. The specimen was memory CD4+ T cells from PBMCs. Subset noted: CD45RA-negative fraction. CDR3 in amino acids: CASTARPSTDTQYF. CDR3 nucleotides: TGTGCCAGCACGGCGCGGCCTTCCACAGATACGCAGTATTTT.